The 11 T cell receptor beta chains listed next were all sequenced from one sample in a study of T-cell reconstitution after alpha-beta-depleted transplantation in children. Unique molecular identifiers were incorporated into the prepared TCRbeta library. TCRdb re-called the PCR reads with MiXCR, one entry per CDR3 protein. The sample lists hundreds of thousands of distinct CDR3 sequences, around 16% seen once, with 3% to 4% in the top ten. This material consisted of PBMCs from the stem cell graft donor, taken from the stem cell graft. The receptors here all came from a human donor who donated a stem cell graft to a child with acute lymphoblastic leukemia.

The sample holds many counts of this clonotype. The chain joins TRBV7-9 to TRBJ1-1; a possible D gene is TRBD1 (5 bases). The germline V gene encodes CDR1 SEHNR and CDR2 FQNEAQ (reference sequence). The CDR3 has 12 residues. V shed 5 bases and J shed 5 bases, with 9 bases lying between them. CDR3 coding DNA: TGTGCCAGCAGCCCCGGGACGACTGAAGCTTTCTTT. Amino acid sequence: CASSPGTTEAFF.

A few counts support this clonotype. The chain joins TRBV15 to TRBJ2-1; 7 nucleotides match TRBD2. After removal of 0 bases from V and 9 bases from J, the junction contained 17 bases not matched to a gene. This CDR3 has 18 residues. The germline CDR1 and CDR2 sequences are LNHNV and YYDKDF (reference sequence). The CDR3 coding sequence is TGTGCCACCAGCAGAGAGAGGGGCTATGCGGGAGCTTGGAGTGAGCAGTTCTTC. Translating gives CATSRERGYAGAWSEQFF.

The table lists this clonotype with a few counts. The V gene is TRBV5-1, the J gene TRBJ2-7, with 9 bases lining up with TRBD1. The CDR3 totals 15 residues. The V and J ends lost 5 bases and 0 bases, in that order; junction bases with no gene match: 6. CDR1 is SGHRS and CDR2 is YFSETQ in the germline V gene. This chain's CDR3 is CASSPGTGLSYEQYF. The CDR3 DNA reads TGCGCCAGCAGTCCCGGGACAGGGCTCTCCTACGAGCAGTACTTC.

A word on this clonotype: A read error may produce the germline difference seen at one junction end. The chain has TRBV2 and TRBJ2-4; 7 positions agree with TRBD2. The germline gives CDR1 SNHLY, CDR2 FYNNEI. This CDR3 is 18 amino acids long. The CDR3 protein is CASSDALLGAGRENSQYF. Here the CDR3 DNA reads TGTGCCAGCAGTGACGCCCTCCTTGGAGCGGGAAGAGAAAACAGTCAGTACTTC.

There are a few counts of this clonotype. The chain joins TRBV25-1 to TRBJ2-7, with D possibly matching TRBD1 (6 bases). The germline V and J ends were trimmed by 4 bases and 0 bases, with 19 bases remaining between them. CDR3 length: 17 amino acids. Germline loops: CDR1 MGHDK, CDR2 SYGVNS. The CDR3 is CASSGYGQGTYSYEQYF. CDR3 DNA: TGTGCCAGCAGTGGTTATGGGCAGGGGACCTACTCCTACGAGCAGTACTTC.

CDR3 region: CASSQSMAVAKNIQYF. Written as DNA, the CDR3 is TGTGCCAGCAGCCAATCTATGGCGGTAGCCAAAAACATTCAGTACTTC. The V gene is TRBV4-2, the J gene TRBJ2-4, with D uncertain. Germline V gene lookup returns CDR1 LGHNA and CDR2 YNFKEQ. V gave up 2 bases and J gave up 0 bases, with 11 bases separating them. The CDR3 is 16 residues long.

The chain carries TRBV12-3 or TRBV12-4 and TRBJ2-3; 12 nucleotides line up with TRBD2. V shed 5 bases and J 10 bases; nucleotides not matched to a gene: 7. The CDR3 covers 14 residues. Here the CDR3 reads CASSTGTSGLAQYF. CDR3 DNA sequence: TGTGCCAGCAGTACCGGGACTAGCGGGCTGGCGCAGTATTTT.

This sequence joins TRBV7-6 and TRBJ2-1; tentatively, D is TRBD2 (5 bases). The germline CDR1 and CDR2 sequences are SGHVS and FNYEAQ. This CDR3 contains 16 residues. V was clipped by 2 bases and J by 4 bases, with 15 bases between them. CDR3 loop: CASSLTRVSAYNEQFF. The CDR3 DNA sequence: TGTGCCAGCAGCTTAACGCGGGTCAGCGCTTACAATGAGCAGTTCTTC.

This clonotype was counted between two and nine times. V gene TRBV14 combines with J gene TRBJ2-1; D is unresolved. CDR1 is SGHDN and CDR2 is FVKESK in the germline V gene. The CDR3 loop spans 13 amino acids. Trimming left V 0 bases short and J 12 bases short, with 12 bases between. This chain's CDR3 is CASSQEARSWQFF. DNA for the CDR3: TGTGCCAGCAGCCAAGAGGCCCGCTCTTGGCAGTTCTTC.

As regards this clonotype: An end of the junction differs from the germline gene, which may be a read error. The J gene is TRBJ1-5, the V gene TRBV18, with a tentative D call TRBD1 (6 bases). This CDR3 spans 14 amino acids. CDR1 is KGHSH and CDR2 is LQKENI in the germline V gene. CDR3 DNA sequence: TGTGCCACCTCACCACAGAGGGGGGGTCAGCCCCAGCATTTT. Encoded protein: CATSPQRGGQPQHF.

The rearrangement links TRBV5-1 to TRBJ2-1; D is undetermined. The ends were cut back, 2 bases at V and 5 bases at J, with 14 bases in the middle. The CDR3 extends over 15 amino acids. Germline V gene sequence: CDR1 SGHRS, CDR2 YFSETQ. The CDR3 nucleotides are TGCGCCAGCAGCTTAGGAGCTCCACAAGACAATGAGCAGTTCTTC. Its translation is CASSLGAPQDNEQFF.